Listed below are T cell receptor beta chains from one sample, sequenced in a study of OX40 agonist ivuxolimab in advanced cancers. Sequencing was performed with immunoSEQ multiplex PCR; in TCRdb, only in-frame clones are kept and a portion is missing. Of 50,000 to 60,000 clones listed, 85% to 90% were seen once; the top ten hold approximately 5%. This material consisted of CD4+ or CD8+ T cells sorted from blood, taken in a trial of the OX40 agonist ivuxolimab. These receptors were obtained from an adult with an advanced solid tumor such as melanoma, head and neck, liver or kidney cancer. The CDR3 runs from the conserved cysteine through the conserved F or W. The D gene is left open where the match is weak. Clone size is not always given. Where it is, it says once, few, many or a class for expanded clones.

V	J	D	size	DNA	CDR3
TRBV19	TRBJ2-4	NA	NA	TGTGCCAGTAGTTTCTCCGGAATTTGGACAGCAGCCAAAAACATTCAGTACTTC	CASSFSGIWTAAKNIQYF
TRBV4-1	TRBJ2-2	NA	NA	TGCGCCAGCAGCCAAGGAGGGTACAAGACCGGGGAGCTGTTTTTT	CASSQGGYKTGELFF
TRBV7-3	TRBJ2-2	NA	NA	TGTGCCAGCAGCCCCCGTGGGGGGAGCGCCGGGGAGCTGTTTTTT	CASSPRGGSAGELFF
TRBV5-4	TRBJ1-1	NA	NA	TGTGCCAGCAGCAGGGGGGAGGCGAAGTCTGAAGCTTTCTTT	CASSRGEAKSEAFF
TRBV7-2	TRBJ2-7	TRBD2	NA	TGTGCCAGCAGCCCACAACAGCTTTCTAGCGGAAGCTCCTACGAGCAGTACTTC	CASSPQQLSSGSSYEQYF
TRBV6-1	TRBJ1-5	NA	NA	TGTGCCAGCCAATTGGGCGGATATAGCAATCAGCCCCAGCATTTT	CASQLGGYSNQPQHF
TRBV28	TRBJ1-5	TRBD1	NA	TGTGCCAGCACCTTGTCTCGGCAGGGGGGCAATCAGCCCCAGCATTTT	CASTLSRQGGNQPQHF
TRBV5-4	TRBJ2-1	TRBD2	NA	TGTGCCAGCAGCGCCGGACTAGCGGCATACAATGAGCAGTTCTTC	CASSAGLAAYNEQFF
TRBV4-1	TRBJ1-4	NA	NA	TGCGCCAGCAGCCAAAACTGGAGGAAAGAAAAACTGTTTTTT	CASSQNWRKEKLFF
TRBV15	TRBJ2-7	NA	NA	TGTGCCACCAGGAGGGCAGGGGGGAGTTACGAGCAGTACTTC	CATRRAGGSYEQYF
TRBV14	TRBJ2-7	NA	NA	TGTGCCAGCAGCCAATCCAGATCCTCCTACGAGCAGTACTTC	CASSQSRSSYEQYF
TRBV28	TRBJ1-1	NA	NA	TGTGCCAGCACCCCCTTTCGGCGGATTAACACTGAAGCTTTCTTT	CASTPFRRINTEAFF
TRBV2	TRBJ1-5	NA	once	TGTGCCAGCCGGGCCACCCTTCAGGATCAGCCCCAGCATTTT	CASRATLQDQPQHF
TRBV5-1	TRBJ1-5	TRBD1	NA	TGCGCCAGCAGCTTGGGCTGGGACAGAAATCAGCCCCAGCATTTT	CASSLGWDRNQPQHF
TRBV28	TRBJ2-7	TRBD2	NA	TGTGCCAGCAGCCAAGCGGGAGGGCCTTTCGGCTACGAGCAGTACTTC	CASSQAGGPFGYEQYF
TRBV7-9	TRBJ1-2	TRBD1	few	TGTGCCAGCAGCCGGGACAGCTATGGCTACACCTTC	CASSRDSYGYTF
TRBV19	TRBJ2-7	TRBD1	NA	TGTGCCAGTAAAAGGAGACAGGGGGCCTACGAGCAGTACTTC	CASKRRQGAYEQYF
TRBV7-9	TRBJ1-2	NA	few	TGTGCCAGCAGCTTTAGGGTTTCCTATGGCTACACCTTC	CASSFRVSYGYTF
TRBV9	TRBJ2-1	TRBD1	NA	TGTGCCAGCAGCGTAGGAACAGGGGCCCTTTACAATGAGCAGTTCTTC	CASSVGTGALYNEQFF
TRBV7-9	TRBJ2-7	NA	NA	TGTGCCAGCAGCTTAGGGGTTAGTGTGGTAGGGTACTCCTACGAGCAGTACTTC	CASSLGVSVVGYSYEQYF
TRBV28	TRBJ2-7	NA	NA	TGTGCCAGCAGCCCGTTGACTGGCGCCTACGAGCAGTACTTC	CASSPLTGAYEQYF
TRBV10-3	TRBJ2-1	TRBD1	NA	TGTGCCATTTCCCCCGGGACAGGGGTTAAGGATGAGCAGTTCTTC	CAISPGTGVKDEQFF
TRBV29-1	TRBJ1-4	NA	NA	TGCAGCGCCGCGAATAATGAAAAACTGTTTTTT	CSAANNEKLFF
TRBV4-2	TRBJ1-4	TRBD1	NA	TGTGCCAGCAGCCGCCGGAGGACAGGGGAGGAAAAACTGTTTTTT	CASSRRRTGEEKLFF
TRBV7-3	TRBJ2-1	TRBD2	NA	TGTGCCAGCAGGGTCAGCGGGAGGGACAATGAGCAGTTCTTC	CASRVSGRDNEQFF
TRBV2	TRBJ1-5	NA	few	TGTGCCAGCAGTGAACGGGCGGAGAATCAGCCCCAGCATTTT	CASSERAENQPQHF
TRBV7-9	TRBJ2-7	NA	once	TGTGCCAGCAGCTCGGAGAGGGGTTACGAGCAGTACTTC	CASSSERGYEQYF
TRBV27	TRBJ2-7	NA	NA	TGTGCCAGCAGTATCTCCAGGGGATACTACGAGCAGTACTTC	CASSISRGYYEQYF
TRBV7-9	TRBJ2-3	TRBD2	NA	TGTGCCAGCAGCTTAGTTTCCTCGCGGGAGGGTTGGGATACGCAGTATTTT	CASSLVSSREGWDTQYF
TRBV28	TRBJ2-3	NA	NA	TGTGCCAGCAGTTTATCGGCCCCCAGGGGCAGGGGAACGCAGTATTTT	CASSLSAPRGRGTQYF
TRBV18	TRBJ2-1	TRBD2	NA	TGTGCCAGCTCACCACGGGGGACTACCTACAATGAGCAGTTCTTC	CASSPRGTTYNEQFF
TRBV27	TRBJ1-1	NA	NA	TGTGCCAGCAGTGTCCGATGGGGGACGAACACTGAAGCTTTCTTT	CASSVRWGTNTEAFF
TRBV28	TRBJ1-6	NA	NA	TGTGCCAGCGGACGTACGGACCTAAACAATTCACCCCTCCACTTT	CASGRTDLNNSPLHF
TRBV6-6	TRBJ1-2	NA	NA	TGTGCCAGCAGTCCCCGGACAACTAACTATGGCTACACCTTC	CASSPRTTNYGYTF
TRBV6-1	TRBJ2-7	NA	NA	TGTGCCAGCACCAGACTATCTTACGAGCAGTACTTC	CASTRLSYEQYF
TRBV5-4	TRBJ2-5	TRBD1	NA	TGTGCCAGCAGCGTGACAGGGGGGGAGACCCAGTACTTC	CASSVTGGETQYF
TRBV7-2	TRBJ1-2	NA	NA	TGTGCCAGCAGCTTAGGGGTTGGGGGTTCCTATGGCTACACCTTC	CASSLGVGGSYGYTF
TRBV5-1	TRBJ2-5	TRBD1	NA	TGCGCCAGCAGCACCAGGACAGGGGGCGAGGAGACCCAGTACTTC	CASSTRTGGEETQYF
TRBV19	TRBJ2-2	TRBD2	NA	TGTGCCAGTAGTACCCGACTAGCGGAAAACACCGGGGAGCTGTTTTTT	CASSTRLAENTGELFF
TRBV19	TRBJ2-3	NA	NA	TGTGCCAGTAGTAGGGGGGGCTCGACAGATACGCAGTATTTT	CASSRGGSTDTQYF
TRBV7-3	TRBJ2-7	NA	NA	TGTGCCAGCAGCTTGGACAGTCACTCCTACGAGCAGTACTTC	CASSLDSHSYEQYF
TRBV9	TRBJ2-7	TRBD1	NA	TGTGCCAGCAGCGCAGACGTCTACGGGACAGGGTCCTACGAGCAGTACTTC	CASSADVYGTGSYEQYF
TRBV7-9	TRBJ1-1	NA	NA	TGTGCCAGCAGCAATGACGAAGGGGGTAATGCTTTCTTT	CASSNDEGGNAFF
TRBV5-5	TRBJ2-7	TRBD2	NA	TGTGCCAGCAGCTTGGGTCTAGCGGTCTCCTACGAGCAGTACTTC	CASSLGLAVSYEQYF
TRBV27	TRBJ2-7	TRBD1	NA	TGTGCCAGCAGATCGGACAGGGCCTACGAGCAGTACTTC	CASRSDRAYEQYF
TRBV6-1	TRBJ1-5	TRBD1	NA	TGTGCCAGCAGAACAGGGGACTTCAATCAGCCCCAGCATTTT	CASRTGDFNQPQHF
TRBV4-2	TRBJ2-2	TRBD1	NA	TGTGCCAGCAGCCAGGGGGGACAGGGGATCCCCGGGGAGCTGTTTTTT	CASSQGGQGIPGELFF
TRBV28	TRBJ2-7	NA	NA	TGTGCCAGCCAGCGCGGACTTCTCTACGAGCAGTACTTC	CASQRGLLYEQYF
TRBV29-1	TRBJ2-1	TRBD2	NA	TGCAGCGTTAGACTAGCGGGAGTTCCTTACAATGAGCAGTTCTTC	CSVRLAGVPYNEQFF
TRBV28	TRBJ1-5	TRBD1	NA	TGTGCCAGCAGTCAGGGGGGGAGCAATCAGCCCCAGCATTTT	CASSQGGSNQPQHF
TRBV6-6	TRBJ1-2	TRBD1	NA	TGTGCCATCGCGACAGGGGGAAATGGCTACACCTTC	CAIATGGNGYTF
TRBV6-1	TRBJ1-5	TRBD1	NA	TGTGCCAGCAGTGAAGGAGATAGGGACAGGGTTTATAGCAATCAGCCCCAGCATTTT	CASSEGDRDRVYSNQPQHF
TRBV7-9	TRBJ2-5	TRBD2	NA	TGTGCCAGCAGCTTGGGACTAGCGGGAGAGACCCAGTACTTC	CASSLGLAGETQYF
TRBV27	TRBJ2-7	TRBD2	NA	TGTGCCAGCAGGGGTACTAGCGGGGGCTCCTACGAGCAGTACTTC	CASRGTSGGSYEQYF
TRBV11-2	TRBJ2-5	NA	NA	TGTGCCAGCAGCTTAATGTCTAGGTGGGGTAGAGAGACCCAGTACTTC	CASSLMSRWGRETQYF